This TCR beta chain was documented in a study of blood T cell repertoires in COVID-19. As for the study in general: Acute-phase and convalescent COVID-19 samples originated in the United States, Italy and Spain. The cDNA or gDNA used as material had been derived from T cells, B-cell-depleted T cells, or PBMCs.

Per the study methods: It was from reference gene primer amplification that nucleated cell counts were estimated. Here immunoSEQ multiplex PCR was the method, and the copy in TCRdb shows in-frame clones only, minus some. D and trimming come from the DNA, and the V and J calls and clone size come from that table. In the table there are some 100,000 clones, roughly 89% of which are singletons. The material sequenced was peripheral blood. This receptor was identified in a woman aged 80 or over with active COVID-19.

CDR3 sequence (DNA): TGTGCCAGTAGTATGGCGGGGGAGGGCGGTAATGAGCAGTTCTTC. Protein: CASSMAGEGGNEQFF. The V and J genes are TRBV19 and TRBJ2-1, with 7 bases fitting TRBD2. CDR1 LNHDA and CDR2 SQIVND come from the germline V gene (reference sequence). The CDR3 consists of 15 residues. V was pared by 3 bases and J by 7 bases, with 9 bases of the junction left unmatched.